The source of this TCR beta chain is a study of early T cells in non-severe SARS-CoV-2 infection. TCRdb passed the 5' RACE reads through MiXCR, listing each CDR3 protein once. The table has 65,000 to 95,000 distinct CDR3 sequences, roughly 9.4% seen once. CDR3 length equals 16 residues. Trimming pared 5 bases from V and 2 bases from J, leaving 19 bases between. CDR1 SGHAT and CDR2 FQDESV come from the germline V gene (reference sequence). This clonotype was found many times. J is TRBJ2-7 and V is TRBV11-1, with a weak D call TRBD1 (6 bases). The sequencing input was whole blood. This clonotype was obtained from an adult who was a healthcare worker with PCR-confirmed SARS-CoV-2 infection or an uninfected control (not recorded which). CDR3 DNA: TGTGCCAGCAGCCTCGCTAGGGGGTTGCCCCCCTACGAGCAGTACTTC. Protein sequence: CASSLARGLPPYEQYF.